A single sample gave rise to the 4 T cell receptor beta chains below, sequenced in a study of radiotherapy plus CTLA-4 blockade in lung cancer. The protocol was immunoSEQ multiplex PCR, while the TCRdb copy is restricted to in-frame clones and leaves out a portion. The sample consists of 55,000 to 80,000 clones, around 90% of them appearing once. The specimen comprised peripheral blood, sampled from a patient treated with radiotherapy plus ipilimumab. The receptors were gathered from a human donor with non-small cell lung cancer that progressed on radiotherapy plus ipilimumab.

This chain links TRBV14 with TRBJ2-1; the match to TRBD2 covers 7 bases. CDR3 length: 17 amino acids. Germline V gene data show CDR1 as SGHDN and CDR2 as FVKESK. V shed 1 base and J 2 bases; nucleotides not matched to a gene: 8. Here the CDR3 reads CASSQGGRGWTYNEQFF. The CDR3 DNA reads TGTGCCAGCAGCCAAGGGGGGAGGGGATGGACCTACAATGAGCAGTTCTTC.

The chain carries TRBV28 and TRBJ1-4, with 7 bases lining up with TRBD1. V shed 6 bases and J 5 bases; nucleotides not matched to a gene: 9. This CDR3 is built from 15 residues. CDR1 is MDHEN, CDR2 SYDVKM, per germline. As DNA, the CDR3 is TGTGCCAGCAGCGCGGGACAGCGGACAAATGAAAAACTGTTTTTT. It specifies CASSAGQRTNEKLFF. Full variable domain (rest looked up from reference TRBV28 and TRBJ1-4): DVKVTQSSRYLVKRTGEKVFLECVQDMDHENMFWYRQDPGLGLRLIYFSYDVKMKEKGDIPEGYSVSREKKERFSLILESASTNQTSMYLCASSAGQRTNEKLFFGSGTQLSVL.

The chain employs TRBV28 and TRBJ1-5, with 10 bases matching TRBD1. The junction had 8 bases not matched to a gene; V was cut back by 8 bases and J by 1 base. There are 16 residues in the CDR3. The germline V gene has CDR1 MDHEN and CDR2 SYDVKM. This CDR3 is CASAPPGQGSNQPQHF. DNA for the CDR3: TGTGCCAGCGCACCACCGGGACAGGGGAGCAATCAGCCCCAGCATTTT. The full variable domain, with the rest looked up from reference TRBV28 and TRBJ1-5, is DVKVTQSSRYLVKRTGEKVFLECVQDMDHENMFWYRQDPGLGLRLIYFSYDVKMKEKGDIPEGYSVSREKKERFSLILESASTNQTSMYLCASAPPGQGSNQPQHFGDGTRLSIL.

Here the CDR3 reads CASSRGRAEQYF. In nucleotides, the CDR3 is TGTGCCAGCTCACGGGGCCGGGCCGAGCAGTACTTC. The chain employs TRBV18 and TRBJ2-7; D may be TRBD1 (5 bases). V lost 4 bases and J 6 bases, leaving 10 bases between the germline ends. CDR1 and CDR2 (germline): KGHSH, LQKENI. The CDR3 covers 12 residues.